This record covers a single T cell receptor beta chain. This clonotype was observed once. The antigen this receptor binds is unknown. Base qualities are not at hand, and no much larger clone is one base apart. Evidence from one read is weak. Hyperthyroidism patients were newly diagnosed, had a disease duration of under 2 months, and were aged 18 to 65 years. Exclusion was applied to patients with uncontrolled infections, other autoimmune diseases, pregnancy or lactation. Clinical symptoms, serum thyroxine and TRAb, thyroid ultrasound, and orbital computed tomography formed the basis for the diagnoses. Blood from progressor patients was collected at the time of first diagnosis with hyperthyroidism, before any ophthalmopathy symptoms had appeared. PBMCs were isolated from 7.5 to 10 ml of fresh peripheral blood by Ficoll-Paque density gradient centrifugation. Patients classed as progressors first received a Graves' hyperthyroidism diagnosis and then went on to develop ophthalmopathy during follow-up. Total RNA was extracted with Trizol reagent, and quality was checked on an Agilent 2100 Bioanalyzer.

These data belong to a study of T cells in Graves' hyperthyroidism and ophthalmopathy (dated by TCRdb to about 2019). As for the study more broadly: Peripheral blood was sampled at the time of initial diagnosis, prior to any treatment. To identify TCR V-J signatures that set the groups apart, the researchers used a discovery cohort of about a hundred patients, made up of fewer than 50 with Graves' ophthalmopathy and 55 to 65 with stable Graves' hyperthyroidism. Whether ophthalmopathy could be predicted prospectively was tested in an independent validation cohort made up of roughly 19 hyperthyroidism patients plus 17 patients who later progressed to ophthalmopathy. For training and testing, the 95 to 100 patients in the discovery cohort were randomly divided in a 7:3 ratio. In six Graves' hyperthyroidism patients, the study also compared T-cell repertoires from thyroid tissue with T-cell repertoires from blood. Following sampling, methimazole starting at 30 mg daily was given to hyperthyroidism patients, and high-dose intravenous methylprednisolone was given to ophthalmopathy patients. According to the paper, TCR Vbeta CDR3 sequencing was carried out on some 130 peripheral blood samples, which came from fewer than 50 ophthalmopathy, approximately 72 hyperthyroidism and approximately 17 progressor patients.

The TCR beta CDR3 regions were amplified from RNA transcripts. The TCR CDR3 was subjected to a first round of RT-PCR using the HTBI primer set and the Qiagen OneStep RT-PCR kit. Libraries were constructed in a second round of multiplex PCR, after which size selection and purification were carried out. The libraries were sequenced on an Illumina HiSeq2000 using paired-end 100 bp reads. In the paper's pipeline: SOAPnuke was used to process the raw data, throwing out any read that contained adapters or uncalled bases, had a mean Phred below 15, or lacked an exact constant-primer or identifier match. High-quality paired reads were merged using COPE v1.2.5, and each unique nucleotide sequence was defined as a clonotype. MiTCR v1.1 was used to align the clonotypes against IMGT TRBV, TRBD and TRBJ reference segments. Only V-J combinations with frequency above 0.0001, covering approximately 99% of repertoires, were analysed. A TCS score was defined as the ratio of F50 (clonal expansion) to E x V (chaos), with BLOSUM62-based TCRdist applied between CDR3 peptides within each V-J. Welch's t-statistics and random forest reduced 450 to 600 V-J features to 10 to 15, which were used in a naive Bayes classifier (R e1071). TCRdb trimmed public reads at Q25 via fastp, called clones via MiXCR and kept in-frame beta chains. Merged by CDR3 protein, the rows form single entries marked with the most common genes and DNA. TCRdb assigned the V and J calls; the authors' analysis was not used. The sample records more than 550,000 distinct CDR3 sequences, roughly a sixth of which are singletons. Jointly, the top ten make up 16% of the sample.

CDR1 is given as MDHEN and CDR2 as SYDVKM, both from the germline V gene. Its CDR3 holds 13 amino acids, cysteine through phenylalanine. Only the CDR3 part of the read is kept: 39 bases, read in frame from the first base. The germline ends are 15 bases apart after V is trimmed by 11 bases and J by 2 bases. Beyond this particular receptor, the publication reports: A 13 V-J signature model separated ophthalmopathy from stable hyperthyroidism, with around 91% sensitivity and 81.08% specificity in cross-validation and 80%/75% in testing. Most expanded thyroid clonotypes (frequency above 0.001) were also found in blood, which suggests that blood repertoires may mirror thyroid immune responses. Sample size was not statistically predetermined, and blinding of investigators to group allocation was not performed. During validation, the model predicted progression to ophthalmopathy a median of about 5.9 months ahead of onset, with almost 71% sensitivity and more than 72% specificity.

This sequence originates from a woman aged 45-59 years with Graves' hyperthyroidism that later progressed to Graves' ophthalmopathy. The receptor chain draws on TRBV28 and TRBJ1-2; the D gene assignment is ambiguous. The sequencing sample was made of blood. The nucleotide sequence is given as TGTGCCGAAACCGCGGACCCAAACTATGGCTACACCTTC. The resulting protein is CAETADPNYGYTF.